Detailed here is one TCR beta chain. The source of the sample is a study of shared clonotypes between healthy human individuals. Using immunoSEQ multiplex PCR, the repertoire was profiled, and TCRdb retains in-frame clones only, with some absent. The sample gives about 660,000 clones, 74% of which show up once; approximately 1.8% is in the top ten. V lost 0 bases and J lost 6, with 5 bases in between. There are 13 residues in the CDR3. CDR1 and CDR2 from the germline V gene are SGHAT and FQNNGV. The sequenced sample consisted of memory CD4+ T cells sorted from blood. Described subset: CD45RA-negative fraction. The receptor's source is a woman under 40 in good health. This chain uses TRBV11-2 with TRBJ2-2; maybe TRBD1 (5 bases). The CDR3 region has the DNA TGTGCCAGCAGCTTAGACAGGGCCGGGGAGCTGTTTTTT. Translation: CASSLDRAGELFF.